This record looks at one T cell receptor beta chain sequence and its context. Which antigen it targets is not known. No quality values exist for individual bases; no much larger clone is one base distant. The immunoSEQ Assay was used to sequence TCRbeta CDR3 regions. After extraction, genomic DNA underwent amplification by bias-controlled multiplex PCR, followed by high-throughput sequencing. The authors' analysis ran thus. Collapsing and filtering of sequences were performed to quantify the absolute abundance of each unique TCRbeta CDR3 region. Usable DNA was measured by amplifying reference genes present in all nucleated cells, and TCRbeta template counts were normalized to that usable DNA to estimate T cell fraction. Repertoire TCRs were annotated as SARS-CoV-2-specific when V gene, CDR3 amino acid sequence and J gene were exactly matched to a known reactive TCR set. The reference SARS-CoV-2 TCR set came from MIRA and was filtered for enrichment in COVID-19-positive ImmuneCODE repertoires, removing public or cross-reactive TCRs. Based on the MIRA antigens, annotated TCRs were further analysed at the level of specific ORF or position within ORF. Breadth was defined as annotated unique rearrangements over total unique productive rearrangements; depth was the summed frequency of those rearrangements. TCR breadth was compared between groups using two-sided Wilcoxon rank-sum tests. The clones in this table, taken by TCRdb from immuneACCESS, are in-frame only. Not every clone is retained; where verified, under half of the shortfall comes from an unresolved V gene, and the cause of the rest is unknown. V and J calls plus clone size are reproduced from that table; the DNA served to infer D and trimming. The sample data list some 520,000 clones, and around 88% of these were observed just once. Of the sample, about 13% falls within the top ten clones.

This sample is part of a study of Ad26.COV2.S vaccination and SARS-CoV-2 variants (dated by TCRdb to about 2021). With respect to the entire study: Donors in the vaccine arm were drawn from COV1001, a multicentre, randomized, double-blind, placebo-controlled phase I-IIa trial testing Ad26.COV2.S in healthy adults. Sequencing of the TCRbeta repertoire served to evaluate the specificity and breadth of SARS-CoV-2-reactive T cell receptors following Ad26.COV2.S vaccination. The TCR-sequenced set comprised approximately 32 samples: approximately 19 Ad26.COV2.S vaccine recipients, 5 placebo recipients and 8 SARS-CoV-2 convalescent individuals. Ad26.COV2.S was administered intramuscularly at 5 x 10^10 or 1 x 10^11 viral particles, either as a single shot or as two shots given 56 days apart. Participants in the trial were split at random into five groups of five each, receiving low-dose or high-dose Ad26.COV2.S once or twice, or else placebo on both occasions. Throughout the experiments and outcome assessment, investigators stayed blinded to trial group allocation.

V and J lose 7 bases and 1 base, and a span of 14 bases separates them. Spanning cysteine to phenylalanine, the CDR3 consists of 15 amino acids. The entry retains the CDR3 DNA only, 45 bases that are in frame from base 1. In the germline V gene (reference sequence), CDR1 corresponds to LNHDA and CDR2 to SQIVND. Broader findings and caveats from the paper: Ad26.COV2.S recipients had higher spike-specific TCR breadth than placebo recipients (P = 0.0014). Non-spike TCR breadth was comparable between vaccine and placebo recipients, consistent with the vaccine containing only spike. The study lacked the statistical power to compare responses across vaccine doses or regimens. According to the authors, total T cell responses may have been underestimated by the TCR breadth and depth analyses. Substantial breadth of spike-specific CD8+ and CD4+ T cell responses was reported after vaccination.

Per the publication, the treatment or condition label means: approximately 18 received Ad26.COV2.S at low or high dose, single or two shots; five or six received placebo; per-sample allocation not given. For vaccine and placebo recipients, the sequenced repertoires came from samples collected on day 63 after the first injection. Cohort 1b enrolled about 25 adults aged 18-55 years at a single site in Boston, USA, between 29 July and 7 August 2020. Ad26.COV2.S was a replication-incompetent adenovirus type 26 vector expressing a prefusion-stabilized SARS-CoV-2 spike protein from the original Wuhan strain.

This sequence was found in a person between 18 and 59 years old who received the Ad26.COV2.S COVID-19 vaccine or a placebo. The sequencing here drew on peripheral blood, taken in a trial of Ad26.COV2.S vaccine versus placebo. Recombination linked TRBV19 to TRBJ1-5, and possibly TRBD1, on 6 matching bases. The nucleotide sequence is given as TGTGCCAGTACCCTGAGGGGGGAAAGCAATCAGCCCCAGCATTTT. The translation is CASTLRGESNQPQHF. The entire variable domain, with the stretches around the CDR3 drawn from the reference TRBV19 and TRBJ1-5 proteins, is DGGITQSPKYLFRKEGQNVTLSCEQNLNHDAMYWYRQDPGQGLRLIYYSQIVNDFQKGDIAEGYSVSREKKESFPLTVTSAQKNPTAFYLCASTLRGESNQPQHFGDGTRLSIL.